The 28 T cell receptor beta chains below were found in one sample sequenced in a study of blood T cell repertoires in COVID-19. Libraries were prepared by immunoSEQ multiplex PCR; TCRdb keeps only in-frame clonotypes and omits some of them. The table has about 73,000 clones, approximately 88% seen once; the top ten hold approximately 2.5%. Sequenced: peripheral blood. These TCRs come from a man older than 75 with active or convalescent COVID-19.

The rearrangement joins TRBV12-3 or TRBV12-4 to TRBJ2-7, with 7 bases lining up with TRBD1. This CDR3 has 13 residues. V lost 7 bases, J lost 5 bases, and 8 bases stayed unmatched. CDR3 DNA: TGTGCCAGCACCTACAGGGGTGGGAACGAGCAGTACTTC. The encoded protein is CASTYRGGNEQYF.

The table lists this clone with a few counts. The chain is built from TRBV2 and TRBJ2-7; TRBD1 agrees at 8 bases. This CDR3 spans 11 amino acids. Per the germline V gene, CDR1 is SNHLY and CDR2 is FYNNEI. V lost 6 bases to trimming and J lost 12 bases; unmatched junction nucleotides: 7. CDR3 protein: CASSADRGGYF. DNA of the CDR3: TGTGCCAGCAGCGCCGACAGGGGTGGGTACTTC.

The V and J genes are TRBV29-1 and TRBJ2-5; D not certain. The V end was cut by 7 bases, the J end by 1 base, with 10 bases between. CDR1 SQVTM and CDR2 ANQGSEA come from the germline V gene. There are 12 residues in the CDR3. The CDR3 region is CSAHYAQETQYF. The CDR3 bases are TGCAGCGCCCACTACGCCCAAGAGACCCAGTACTTC.

V usage is TRBV6-4 and J usage is TRBJ2-7; 7 bases are a match to TRBD2. The germline V gene has CDR1 MRHNA and CDR2 SNTAGT. The CDR3 has 19 amino acids. With V trimmed by 2 bases and J by 0 bases, 16 bases remained unmatched. The CDR3 DNA is TGTGCCAGCAGTGACCAAACCCGGTATTGGACTAGGACCTCCTACGAGCAGTACTTC. Translation: CASSDQTRYWTRTSYEQYF.

The chain is built from TRBV5-4 and TRBJ2-5, with 9 bases fitting TRBD1. Germline-derived CDR1 and CDR2 are SGHNT and YYREEE (reference sequence). The junction had 3 bases not matched to a gene; V was cut back by 3 bases and J by 3 bases. The CDR3 is 14 residues long. The CDR3 reads CASSWGQGEETQYF. As DNA, the CDR3 is TGTGCCAGCAGCTGGGGACAGGGAGAAGAGACCCAGTACTTC.

About this clone: Germline is not matched at one junction end, which may reflect a read error. This sequence joins TRBV5-5 and TRBJ2-1; the D is unclear. This CDR3 has 11 residues. CDR1 is SGHKS and CDR2 is YYEKEE in the germline V gene (reference sequence). The CDR3 sequence is CASSLEWQQFF. Written as DNA, the CDR3 is TGTGCCAGCAGTTTGGAGTGGCAGCAGTTCTTC.

DNA of the CDR3: TGTGCCAGCAGCCAAGGTCACGGGGGGGGCTACGAGCAGTACTTC. It codes for CASSQGHGGGYEQYF. The chain uses TRBV3-1 (or the pseudogene TRBV3-2) and TRBJ2-7; 8 bases agree with TRBD2. The CDR3 loop spans 15 amino acids. Germline assignment: CDR1 LGHDT and CDR2 YNNKEL (reference sequence). V lost 1 base to trimming and J lost 3 bases; unmatched junction nucleotides: 5.

The chain recombines TRBV11-2 with TRBJ2-7; 8 bases are a match to TRBD2. The germline V gene encodes CDR1 SGHAT and CDR2 FQNNGV. The CDR3 runs 16 residues. With 3 bases clipped from V and 6 bases from J, the junction kept 13 bases outside the gene matches. For the CDR3, the DNA is TGTGCCAGCAGCTTGGTGCCGGGGGGGTTGGGTTCCGAGCAGTACTTC. It specifies CASSLVPGGLGSEQYF. Based on the CDR3 plus reference TRBV11-2 and TRBJ2-7, the full variable domain is EAGVAQSPRYKIIEKRQSVAFWCNPISGHATLYWYQQILGQGPKLLIQFQNNGVVDDSQLPKDRFSAERLKGVDSTLKIQPAKLEDSAVYLCASSLVPGGLGSEQYFGPGTRLTVT.

This chain links TRBV20-1 with TRBJ2-5; 9 positions agree with TRBD1. The V segment lost 3 bases and the J segment 4 bases; nucleotides outside the gene matches: 9. Germline V gene sequence: CDR1 DFQATT, CDR2 SNEGSKA (reference sequence). CDR3 length: 15 residues. The CDR3 spells CSASPQDRGGETQYF. The CDR3 bases are TGCAGTGCTAGTCCCCAGGACAGGGGAGGAGAGACCCAGTACTTC.

The V call is TRBV5-1, the J call TRBJ1-4; D is uncertain. CDR1 is SGHRS and CDR2 is YFSETQ in the germline V gene. This CDR3 spans 13 amino acids. Trimming removed 8 bases from V and 0 bases from J, with 8 bases in between. The CDR3 bases are TGCGCCAGGGAGGTTACAACTAATGAAAAACTGTTTTTT. Its protein is CAREVTTNEKLFF.

V and J are TRBV5-1 and TRBJ2-7, with 7 bases matching TRBD1. V was clipped by 5 bases and J by 3 bases; unmatched bases: 8. Germline V CDR1 and CDR2: SGHRS, YFSETQ. There are 14 residues in the CDR3. CDR3 protein: CASRTGPTFYEQYF. CDR3 nucleotides: TGCGCCAGCAGGACAGGGCCGACTTTCTACGAGCAGTACTTC.

The chain carries TRBV6-1 and TRBJ2-1; D may be TRBD1 (5 bases). The CDR3 is 12 amino acids. Germline V lookup: CDR1 MNHNS, CDR2 SASEGT. Trimming cost V 3 bases and J 9 bases, with 9 bases left between them. CDR3 sequence: CASSDQGGEQFF. The CDR3 DNA follows: TGTGCCAGCAGTGACCAGGGTGGTGAGCAGTTCTTC.

This clone occurred once. The chain uses TRBV6-4 and TRBJ2-3; a weak D match, TRBD1 (5 bases). The CDR3 extends over 13 amino acids. The germline V and J ends were trimmed by 4 bases and 4 bases, with 9 bases remaining between them. The V gene's germline CDR1 is MRHNA and CDR2 SNTAGT. Here the CDR3 DNA reads TGTGCCAGCAGTGTGGGGCTGCCAGATACGCAGTATTTT. It translates to CASSVGLPDTQYF.

The table lists this clone with a count of one. The rearrangement joins TRBV4-1 to TRBJ2-4; D is perhaps TRBD2 (5 bases). Trimming left V 4 bases short and J 9 bases short, with 19 bases between. Looked up from germline, CDR1 is MGHRA and CDR2 is YSYEKL. This CDR3 comprises 15 residues. The CDR3 nucleotides are TGCGCCAGCAGCCTTTCGGGGTCAAATAGTGGCATTCAGTACTTC. As protein: CASSLSGSNSGIQYF.

The chain is built from TRBV5-1 and TRBJ1-1; weak D call: TRBD1 (5 bases). CDR3 length equals 13 residues. The V and J ends lost 4 bases and 7 bases respectively, with 14 bases between them. Per germline, CDR1 SGHRS and CDR2 YFSETQ. In nucleotides, the CDR3 is TGCGCCAGCAGCCCCGTTGTGGGGCGTGAAGCTTTCTTT. Its protein product is CASSPVVGREAFF.

The rearrangement joins TRBV5-1 to TRBJ2-1, with 7 bases lining up with TRBD1. This CDR3 has 16 amino acids. With V trimmed by 4 bases and J by 5 bases, 12 bases remained unmatched. Germline-derived CDR1 and CDR2 are SGHRS and YFSETQ. CDR3 sequence reads: CASSRRPGQRDNEQFF. The CDR3 coding sequence is TGCGCCAGCAGCCGACGACCGGGACAGCGTGACAATGAGCAGTTCTTC.

The chain links TRBV6-5 to TRBJ2-7, with 7 bases identical to TRBD2. The CDR3 is 14 amino acids. From germline, CDR1 is MNHEY and CDR2 SVGAGI. Trimming cost V 6 bases and J 3 bases; bases outside gene matches: 8. The CDR3 loop reads CASSPGRRDYEQYF. In DNA, the CDR3 is TGTGCCAGCAGCCCCGGGAGGAGGGACTACGAGCAGTACTTC.

This clone appeared a few times. V is TRBV29-1 and J is TRBJ2-1, with 7 bases aligning to TRBD2. CDR1 SQVTM and CDR2 ANQGSEA come from the germline V gene. Trimming at V came to 0 bases and at J to 0 bases, leaving 5 bases not matched to a gene. The CDR3 length is 16 residues. The CDR3 coding sequence is TGCAGCGTTGAAGATCCGGGACTAAGCTCCTACAATGAGCAGTTCTTC. This gives the protein CSVEDPGLSSYNEQFF.

In DNA, the CDR3 is TGCGCCAGCAGCTTGGGAGGGACTAAATATGAGCAGTTCTTC. Translating it yields CASSLGGTKYEQFF. The chain uses TRBV5-1 and TRBJ2-1, with TRBD2 identical over 7 bases. V shed 0 bases and J 8 bases; nucleotides not matched to a gene: 5. This CDR3 has 14 residues. The germline gives CDR1 SGHRS, CDR2 YFSETQ.

This clone was detected only a few times. The rearrangement joins TRBV19 to TRBJ2-3; TRBD1 matches at 8 bases. V trimming: 4 bases; J trimming: 6 bases; junction bases outside the gene matches: 9. The V gene's germline CDR1 is LNHDA and CDR2 SQIVND (reference sequence). CDR3 length equals 15 residues. Here the CDR3 reads CASSTRTGSPDTQYF. The CDR3 DNA reads as TGTGCCAGTAGTACGAGGACAGGGTCCCCCGATACGCAGTATTTT.

This clone was detected a few times. The chain couples TRBV19 to TRBJ1-2; weak D call: TRBD1 (5 bases). V was pared by 6 bases and J by 2 bases, with 10 bases between. The germline V gene encodes CDR1 LNHDA and CDR2 SQIVND (reference sequence). This CDR3 is 13 amino acids long. This CDR3 is CASSPGLNYGYTF. CDR3 bases: TGTGCCAGTAGCCCGGGACTGAACTATGGCTACACCTTC.

The chain links TRBV7-8 to TRBJ1-3; D is ambiguous. V gave up 1 base and J gave up 4 bases, with 14 bases separating them. The CDR3 spans 16 residues. Germline assignment: CDR1 SGHVS and CDR2 FQNEAQ. The CDR3 nucleotides read TGTGCCAGCAGCTTAGGTCTGGTGGGGAGCGGAAACACCATATATTTT. It codes for CASSLGLVGSGNTIYF. Filled out from reference TRBV7-8 and TRBJ1-3, the complete variable domain reads GAGVSQSPRYKVAKRGQDVALRCDPISGHVSLFWYQQALGQGPEFLTYFQNEAQLDKSGLPSDRFFAERPEGSVSTLKIQRTQQEDSAVYLCASSLGLVGSGNTIYFGEGSWLTVV.

The chain links TRBV27 to TRBJ2-5; TRBD2 matches at 9 bases. The CDR3 runs 15 residues. CDR1 and CDR2 (germline): MNHEY, SMNVEV (reference sequence). J lost 4 bases, V lost 0 bases, and 3 bases had no gene match. The CDR3 is CASSLSYSGRETQYF. CDR3 nucleotides: TGTGCCAGCAGTTTATCTTATAGCGGGAGAGAGACCCAGTACTTC.

In its sample, this clone was seen a few times. The chain couples TRBV7-7 to TRBJ2-2; 8 positions agree with TRBD2. The V gene's germline CDR1 is SSHAT and CDR2 FNYEAQ (reference sequence). This CDR3 has 15 amino acids. CDR3 DNA: TGTGCTAGCTCAGTCCTAGCGGGGAACACCGGGGAGCTGTTTTTT. Its translation is CASSVLAGNTGELFF. The full variable domain, with the rest looked up from reference TRBV7-7 and TRBJ2-2, is GAGVSQSPRYKVTKRGQDVTLRCDPISSHATLYWYQQALGQGPEFLTYFNYEAQPDKSGLPSDRFSAERPEGSISTLTIQRTEQRDSAMYRCASSVLAGNTGELFFGEGSRLTVL.

This clone was observed once. A junction boundary mismatches the germline segment, possibly from a read error. This chain uses TRBV5-1 with TRBJ1-6; D gene unclear. This CDR3 is built from 13 residues. Germline CDR1 is SGHRS and CDR2 is YFSETQ. CDR3 in amino acids: CASSLDGVGPLHF. In DNA, the CDR3 is TGCGCCAGCAGTTTGGACGGGGTGGGCCCCCTCCACTTT.

This clone was seen only a few times. The rearrangement links TRBV6-2 or TRBV6-3 to TRBJ1-6; unclear D gene. The CDR3 is 15 amino acids. Trimming removed 4 bases from V and 7 bases from J, with 14 bases in between. Germline lookup yields CDR1 MNHEY and CDR2 SVGEGT. In nucleotides, the CDR3 is TGTGCCAGCAGTTCCGGCGGAGGAATCAATTCACCCCTCCACTTT. Translated, it gives CASSSGGGINSPLHF.

CDR3 sequence reads: CASSLAGQGPETQYF. In DNA, the CDR3 is TGTGCCAGCAGCTTGGCGGGACAGGGGCCGGAGACCCAGTACTTC. The V gene is TRBV5-4, the J gene TRBJ2-5, with TRBD1 matching 10 bases. Per the germline V gene, CDR1 is SGHNT and CDR2 is YYREEE (reference sequence). CDR3 length equals 15 residues. V was clipped by 0 bases and J by 5 bases; unmatched bases: 4.

The chain joins TRBV6-5 to TRBJ1-2; D remains unclear. Germline values: CDR1 MNHEY, CDR2 SVGAGI. Trimming removed 7 bases at V and 1 base at J, with 10 bases between. There are 13 residues in the CDR3. The CDR3 reads CASNGRGNYGYTF. In DNA, the CDR3 is TGTGCCAGCAACGGACGGGGTAACTATGGCTACACCTTC.